The clone carrying this TCR beta chain was seen many times. Its antigen is not identified. No fewer than 5.5 micrograms of total RNA were isolated from every sample. The record originates from a study of blood T cells in healthy people across ages. Study observations and caveats: Naive T cell percentage showed a strong correlation with TCR beta diversity.

A J-beta primer mix and a sample-barcoded 5' primer were used in a second PCR of about 7 to 12 cycles. One entry per CDR3 protein, called by TCRdb with MiXCR from the 5' RACE reads. The sample lists roughly 1,700,000 distinct CDR3 sequences; 28% were seen once. This receptor was taken from a woman aged 25 to 45 in good health. Sample: blood.

CDR3 coding DNA: TGTGCCAGCAGCTTGGCCTCCATGGGAAGCGGGGGTTACGAGCAGTACTTC. This sequence encodes CASSLASMGSGGYEQYF. The chain combines TRBV5-5 with TRBJ2-7, with 8 bases matching TRBD2. Germline CDR1 SGHKS, CDR2 YYEKEE (reference sequence). This CDR3 has 17 amino acids. Trimming took 0 bases from V and 4 from J; bases not matched to a gene: 12.